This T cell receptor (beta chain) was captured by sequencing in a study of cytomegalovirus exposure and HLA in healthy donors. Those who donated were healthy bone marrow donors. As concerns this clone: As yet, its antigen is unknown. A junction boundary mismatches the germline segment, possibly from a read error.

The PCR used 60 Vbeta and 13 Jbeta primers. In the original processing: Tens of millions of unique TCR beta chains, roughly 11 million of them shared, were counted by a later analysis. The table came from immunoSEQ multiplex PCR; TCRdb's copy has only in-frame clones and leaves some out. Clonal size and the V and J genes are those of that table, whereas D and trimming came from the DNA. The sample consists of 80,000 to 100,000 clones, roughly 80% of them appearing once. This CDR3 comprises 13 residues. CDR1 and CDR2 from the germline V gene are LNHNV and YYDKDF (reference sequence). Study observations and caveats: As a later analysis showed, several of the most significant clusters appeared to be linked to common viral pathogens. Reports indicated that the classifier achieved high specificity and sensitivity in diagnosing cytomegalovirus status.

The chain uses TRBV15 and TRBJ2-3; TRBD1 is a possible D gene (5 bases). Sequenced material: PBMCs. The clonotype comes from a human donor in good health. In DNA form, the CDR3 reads TGTGCCACCAGCAAAGGGGATAGCTCTGGGTTTCATTTT. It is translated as CATSKGDSSGFHF.